This record looks at one T cell receptor beta chain sequence and its context. A read error may produce the germline difference seen at one junction end. The entry originates in a study of blood T cells in healthy people across ages. Germline values: CDR1 DFQATT, CDR2 SNEGSKA (reference sequence). This CDR3 is built from 13 residues. A second PCR, run for about 6 to 11 cycles, used a sample-barcoded 5' primer plus a J-beta primer mix. MiXCR was run by TCRdb on the 5' RACE reads, yielding one entry per CDR3 protein. The sample holds around 1.5 million distinct CDR3 sequences; roughly a third are singletons and the top ten take over 9%.

Material: blood. The clonotype comes from a woman in her thirties in good health. This chain links TRBV20-1 with TRBJ2-7; weak D call: TRBD2 (5 bases). CDR3 loop: CSARADISYEQYF. Written as DNA, the CDR3 is TGCAGTGCCAGAGCGGATATCTCCTACGAGCAGTACTTC.